The 25 T cell receptor beta chains below were found in one sample sequenced in a study of blood T cells in healthy people across ages. PCR was performed a second time for 7 to 11 cycles using a sample-barcoded 5' primer and a J-beta primer mix. TCRdb ran MiXCR on the 5' RACE reads and lists one entry per CDR3 protein. The sample includes 750,000 to 850,000 distinct CDR3 sequences, 20% to 25% seen only once; the top ten take under 4%. This same sample was also taken into another study, of T cells of mothers and their children.

The source material was blood. These receptor sequences come from a boy between 10 and 17 years old in good health.

The DNA of the CDR3 is TGTGCCACAGCAGGGGGGGGTCCCGAGCAGTACTTC. Protein: CATAGGGPEQYF. The chain carries TRBV30 and TRBJ2-7, with D possibly called TRBD1 or TRBD2 (7 bases each). Germline V gives CDR1 GTSNPN, CDR2 SVGIG (reference sequence). There are 12 residues in the CDR3. Trimming took 8 bases from V and 6 from J, leaving 17 bases between them.

The J gene is TRBJ1-2, the V gene TRBV7-9; 8 bases match TRBD1. CDR3 size: 15 residues. V lost 5 bases to trimming and J lost 6 bases; unmatched junction nucleotides: 11. Looked up from germline, CDR1 is SEHNR and CDR2 is FQNEAQ (reference sequence). CDR3 in amino acids: CASSRADRGLDGYTF. The CDR3 bases are TGTGCCAGCAGCCGCGCAGACAGGGGATTAGATGGCTACACCTTC.

The chain has TRBV7-2 and TRBJ2-3; D gene uncertain. V lost 1 base to trimming and J lost 7 bases, with 6 bases between them. This CDR3 is built from 12 residues. The germline V gene encodes CDR1 SGHTA and CDR2 FQGNSA. The CDR3 region is CASSLGRYTQYF. The CDR3, as DNA: TGTGCCAGCAGCTTAGGGCGGTATACGCAGTATTTT. Full variable domain (rest looked up from reference TRBV7-2 and TRBJ2-3): GAGVSQSPSNKVTEKGKDVELRCDPISGHTALYWYRQSLGQGLEFLIYFQGNSAPDKSGLPSDRFSAERTGGSVSTLTIQRTQQEDSAVYLCASSLGRYTQYFGPGTRLTVL.

This clonotype appeared many times. The rearrangement uses TRBV11-2 and TRBJ2-1; D remains ambiguous. The V gene lost 5 bases and the J gene lost 2 bases, with 7 bases spanning the gap. This CDR3 contains 13 residues. Germline CDR1 reads SGHAT; CDR2 reads FQNNGV. The chain's CDR3 is CASSPIPYNEQFF. For the CDR3, the DNA is TGTGCCAGCAGCCCCATTCCCTACAATGAGCAGTTCTTC.

The J gene is TRBJ2-5, the V gene TRBV27, with D possibly TRBD1 on 7 matching bases. The J call may be wrong; the DNA end is better matched by TRBJ2-7. Germline V gives CDR1 MNHEY, CDR2 SMNVEV (reference sequence). CDR3 length: 15 residues. In nucleotides, the CDR3 is TGTGCCAGCAGTTTAAGTGGCAGGGGGGTCTACGAGCAGTACTTC. This gives the protein CASSLSGRGVYEQYF.

The chain recombines TRBV3-1 with TRBJ2-4; TRBD1 might be the D (6 bases). The germline V gene encodes CDR1 LGHDT and CDR2 YNNKEL (reference sequence). This CDR3 is 15 amino acids long. V was cut by 1 base and J by 10 bases, with 17 bases left in between. As DNA, the CDR3 is TGTGCCAGCAGCCAAGCACCCGGGACACTGGGGATTCAGTACTTC. Protein: CASSQAPGTLGIQYF.

The chain has TRBV28 and TRBJ1-5; 9 nucleotides line up with TRBD1. Germline V gene data show CDR1 as MDHEN and CDR2 as SYDVKM. The CDR3 extends over 18 amino acids. Losses at the gene ends were 6 bases for V and 2 bases for J; bases not matched to a gene: 14. For the CDR3, the DNA is TGTGCCAGCAGGAAACTCGCCGGGACAGGGTTGCGCAATCAGCCCCAGCATTTT. Translating gives CASRKLAGTGLRNQPQHF.

This clonotype has a handful of counts. J is TRBJ1-5 and V is TRBV12-3 or TRBV12-4; tentative D call: TRBD1 (6 bases). This CDR3 comprises 15 residues. V was cut by 1 base and J by 1 base, with 8 bases left in between. In DNA, the CDR3 is TGTGCCAGCAGTTTAGAACAGGGCAGCAATCAGCCCCAGCATTTT. Its translation: CASSLEQGSNQPQHF.

Only a few counts were recorded for this clonotype. The V call is TRBV12-3 or TRBV12-4, the J call TRBJ2-1; the D gene is possibly TRBD2 (7 bases). The CDR3 loop spans 15 amino acids. Trimming took 4 bases from V and 4 from J, leaving 14 bases between them. Here the CDR3 DNA reads TGTGCCAGCAGTTCACCGGGGGGCCTGTACAATGAGCAGTTCTTC. Amino acids: CASSSPGGLYNEQFF.

The gene calls are TRBV5-1 and TRBJ1-2; TRBD1 agrees at 12 bases. From germline, CDR1 is SGHRS and CDR2 YFSETQ. V lost 4 bases, J lost 5 bases, and 12 bases stayed unmatched. The CDR3 extends over 17 amino acids. The CDR3 region has the DNA TGCGCCAGCAGCCCGGCGGCGGGACAGGGGGCCGGGTATGGCTACACCTTC. Its protein is CASSPAAGQGAGYGYTF. Complete variable domain (other parts from reference TRBV5-1 and TRBJ1-2): KAGVTQTPRYLIKTRGQQVTLSCSPISGHRSVSWYQQTPGQGLQFLFEYFSETQRNKGNFPGRFSGRQFSNSRSEMNVSTLELGDSALYLCASSPAAGQGAGYGYTFGSGTRLTVV.

This clonotype was observed a few times. V and J are TRBV6-5 and TRBJ1-1; possible D gene TRBD1, 5 bases. This CDR3 contains 13 residues. V lost 0 bases to trimming and J lost 10 bases, with 12 bases between them. Germline V gene sequence: CDR1 MNHEY, CDR2 SVGAGI. CDR3 sequence reads: CASSYSGTGLAFF. The CDR3 DNA reads TGTGCCAGCAGTTACTCCGGAACAGGACTAGCTTTCTTT.

In this sample, this clonotype turned up a few times. The chain employs TRBV29-1 and TRBJ1-2, with D uncertain. Germline V gene data show CDR1 as SQVTM and CDR2 as ANQGSEA. This CDR3 is 12 amino acids long. Trimming stripped 4 bases from V and 3 bases from J, with 9 bases between. CDR3 sequence (DNA): TGCAGCGTTGGTGGAGGAGACTATGGCTACACCTTC. This codes for CSVGGGDYGYTF.

This clonotype was detected only a few times. The rearrangement uses TRBV28 and TRBJ2-1, with D maybe TRBD2 (5 bases). V gave up 8 bases and J gave up 5 bases, with 16 bases separating them. Germline CDR1 MDHEN, CDR2 SYDVKM. The CDR3 has 14 residues. The CDR3, as DNA: TGTGCCAGCCGACTTGGCGGGCCTAACAATGAGCAGTTCTTC. This gives the protein CASRLGGPNNEQFF.

This clonotype was counted between two and nine times. The rearrangement links TRBV20-1 to TRBJ2-4, with TRBD2 identical over 7 bases. Unmatched junction bases numbered 8, after V lost 6 bases and J lost 6 bases. CDR3 size: 13 residues. Looked up from germline, CDR1 is DFQATT and CDR2 is SNEGSKA (reference sequence). The CDR3 reads CSAGAGEANIQYF. For the CDR3, the DNA is TGCAGTGCCGGGGCGGGGGAAGCAAACATTCAGTACTTC.

The chain has TRBV7-9 and TRBJ2-7, with a weak D call TRBD2 (5 bases). Deletions cut 10 bases from V and 4 bases from J, with 14 bases between. The germline CDR1 and CDR2 sequences are SEHNR and FQNEAQ (reference sequence). The CDR3 totals 12 residues. In DNA form, the CDR3 reads TGTGCCATCCGGAACGGGGATTACGAGCAGTACTTC. This encodes CAIRNGDYEQYF. The full variable domain, its missing parts supplied by reference TRBV7-9 and TRBJ2-7, is DTGVSQNPRHKITKRGQNVTFRCDPISEHNRLYWYRQTLGQGPEFLTYFQNEAQLEKSRLLSDRFSAERPKGSFSTLEIQRTEQGDSAMYLCAIRNGDYEQYFGPGTRLTVT.

This clonotype has a handful of counts. The chain joins TRBV6-1 to TRBJ1-4; no definite D call. This CDR3 is built from 15 residues. Germline CDR1 MNHNS, CDR2 SASEGT. V was shortened by 4 bases and J by 0 bases, with 9 bases between the two germline ends. For the CDR3, the DNA is TGTGCCAGCAGTGGTCGGACCTCAACTAATGAAAAACTGTTTTTT. This translates into CASSGRTSTNEKLFF.

There are a few counts of this clonotype. The J gene is TRBJ2-5, the V gene TRBV29-1; D could derive from TRBD1 or TRBD2 (7 bases each). The DNA end lines up better with TRBJ2-1; the J call may be wrong. The CDR3 runs 13 residues. Germline assignment: CDR1 SQVTM and CDR2 ANQGSEA. CDR3 bases: TGCAGTTACGACAGGGCGGGGGATAATGAGCAGTTCTTC. Translated, it gives CSYDRAGDNEQFF.

The chain uses TRBV15 and TRBJ2-5; the D is unclear. Trimming removed 0 bases at V and 7 bases at J, with 15 bases between. This CDR3 has 15 residues. The germline gives CDR1 LNHNV, CDR2 YYDKDF (reference sequence). CDR3 DNA sequence: TGTGCCACCAGCAGAGATGGTCCGGAATGGGCGACCCAGTACTTC. It codes for CATSRDGPEWATQYF.

This clonotype was picked up a small number of times. CDR3 DNA sequence: TGTGCCAGCAGCTTAGTTGAGGGTTTTAAGACCCAGTACTTC. Its protein is CASSLVEGFKTQYF. The genes are TRBV7-9 and TRBJ2-5; perhaps TRBD2 as D (5 bases). Trimming removed 1 base at V and 6 bases at J, with 12 bases between. Per the germline V gene, CDR1 is SEHNR and CDR2 is FQNEAQ (reference sequence). The CDR3 length is 14 residues.

The V call is TRBV6-2 or TRBV6-3, the J call TRBJ2-5; D remains ambiguous. The CDR3 is 14 amino acids. CDR1 MNHEY and CDR2 SVGEGT come from the germline V gene. Trimming took 0 bases from V and 1 from J, leaving 6 bases between them. CDR3 loop: CASSYSRIQETQYF. The CDR3 DNA follows: TGTGCCAGCAGTTACTCGCGGATCCAAGAGACCCAGTACTTC.

This chain uses TRBV4-3 with TRBJ2-1; 8 positions match TRBD2. The CDR3 runs to 17 residues. V trimming: 1 base; J trimming: 0 bases; junction bases outside the gene matches: 5. From germline, CDR1 is LGHNA and CDR2 YSLEER. The CDR3 bases are TGCGCCAGCAGCCAAGTGGGGGGGACTAGCTCCTACAATGAGCAGTTCTTC. Translating gives CASSQVGGTSSYNEQFF.

This clonotype has only a few counts. The rearrangement joins TRBV7-8 to TRBJ2-5, with D unresolved. Germline-derived CDR1 and CDR2 are SGHVS and FQNEAQ. The CDR3 has 14 residues. V was cut by 4 bases and J by 1 base, with 10 bases left in between. CDR3 region: CASSSTAAQETQYF. CDR3 DNA sequence: TGTGCCAGCAGCTCCACCGCGGCCCAAGAGACCCAGTACTTC.

This chain joins TRBV20-1 and TRBJ2-7, with D perhaps matching TRBD2 (6 bases). The V gene lost 4 bases and the J gene lost 4 bases, with 17 bases spanning the gap. The CDR3 sequence is 14 residues long. Germline V gives CDR1 DFQATT, CDR2 SNEGSKA (reference sequence). CDR3 sequence (DNA): TGCAGTGCTACTGAGCGGGCTGTAGGATACGAGCAGTACTTC. Translating it yields CSATERAVGYEQYF.

CDR3 sequence (DNA): TGTGCCAGCAGCCCCGGACAGGTCGGCGAGCAGTACTTC. Protein sequence: CASSPGQVGEQYF. The chain is built from TRBV6-6 and TRBJ2-5; 7 positions match TRBD1. The J call is uncertain, as TRBJ2-7 better fits the DNA end. CDR1 is MNHNY and CDR2 is SVGAGI in the germline V gene (reference sequence). The CDR3 totals 13 residues.

The J gene is TRBJ2-7, the V gene TRBV20-1; D call uncertain. Trimming took off 6 bases at V and 0 bases at J, with 18 bases between the two ends. This CDR3 region has 15 residues. CDR1 is DFQATT and CDR2 is SNEGSKA in the germline V gene (reference sequence). The CDR3 here is CSANNPAGNSYEQYF. The CDR3 nucleotides read TGCAGTGCCAACAATCCGGCAGGTAACTCCTACGAGCAGTACTTC.